The present TCR beta chain was sequenced within a study of cytomegalovirus exposure and HLA in healthy donors. Study-level background: About 85 million unique TCRs from HLA-typed donors were held in an early release of data. Study-level points and caveats: A missense DCLRE1C variant was associated with V- and J-gene trimming of TCR beta chains in a later analysis, and an independent cohort replicated the association. Several V segments, TRBV6-2 and TRBV6-3 among them, could not be told apart and were dropped. Per published accounts, TCR beta sequences correctly predicted the HLA-A and HLA-B alleles of most subjects.

Deletions cut 4 bases from V and 3 bases from J, with 12 bases between. Germline assignment: CDR1 KGHSH and CDR2 LQKENI. The CDR3 has 14 residues. In the case of this clone: Antigen: not known.

The primer mix had 60 Vbeta and 13 Jbeta primers. The table came from immunoSEQ multiplex PCR; TCRdb's copy has only in-frame clones and leaves some out. The sample has approximately 100,000 clones; 84% are singletons. The source of this sequence is a woman between 18 and 29 years old in good health and CMV-seronegative. V usage is TRBV18 and J usage is TRBJ1-1; the D gene is possibly TRBD1 (6 bases). Sequenced: PBMCs. CDR3 nucleotide sequence: TGTGCCAGCTCACTTGTCAGGGGAGACACTGAAGCTTTCTTT. Protein sequence: CASSLVRGDTEAFF.